What follows are 29 T cell receptor beta chains derived from one specimen sequenced in a study of molecular identifiers for immune sequencing clone quantification. TCRdb redid the calling of the PCR reads with MiXCR, one entry per CDR3 protein. The table includes some 320,000 distinct CDR3 sequences, around 21% detected once. The sequenced material came from naive CD8+ T cells from blood, with Jurkat cell RNA spiked in. Subset defined: FACS-sorted CD8+CD4-CCR7+CD45RA+ naive T cells. These receptors all stem from a human donor in good health. Some libraries in this study had Jurkat cell RNA spiked in.

This chain uses TRBV12-3 or TRBV12-4 with TRBJ2-3; 10 bases fit TRBD1. Losses at the gene ends were 5 bases for V and 6 bases for J; bases not matched to a gene: 8. The CDR3 extends over 15 amino acids. CDR3 sequence (DNA): TGTGCCAGCAGTGGGGGGACAGGGGTTTCGGATACGCAGTATTTT. Translated, it gives CASSGGTGVSDTQYF.

This clonotype occurred many times. DNA for the CDR3: TGTGCCAGAGCTAGAAGTTTTACAGATACGCAGTATTTT. It yields the protein CARARSFTDTQYF. The chain recombines TRBV2 with TRBJ2-3; D unclear. Germline V gene lookup returns CDR1 SNHLY and CDR2 FYNNEI. V shed 9 bases and J shed 3 bases, with 13 bases lying between them. CDR3 length equals 13 residues.

This clonotype was observed many times. The rearrangement links TRBV4-1 to TRBJ1-1; 7 bases are a match to TRBD1. J gave up 0 bases and V 5 bases, and 6 bases lay outside the gene matches. This CDR3 is 15 amino acids long. Per the germline V gene, CDR1 is MGHRA and CDR2 is YSYEKL. The CDR3 protein is CASSTRTGLNTEAFF. Written as DNA, the CDR3 is TGCGCCAGCAGCACTAGGACAGGACTGAACACTGAAGCTTTCTTT.

To note about this clonotype: This may stem from a read error, because a much larger clone lies one nucleotide away. This chain links TRBV24-1 with TRBJ2-2; D is undetermined. Germline assignment: CDR1 KGHDR and CDR2 SFDVKD. The CDR3 contains 15 residues. The CDR3 spells CAASSGRVTSGELFF. CDR3 in DNA: TGTGCCGCCAGCTCTGGACGGGTAACAAGCGGGGAGCTGTTTTTT.

This clonotype came up many times. The rearrangement joins TRBV4-3 to TRBJ1-1, with a possible D match to TRBD1 (6 bases). Germline CDR1 is LGHNA and CDR2 is YSLEER. V dropped 3 bases and J dropped 4 bases, with 21 bases sitting between them. The CDR3 extends over 17 amino acids. CDR3: CASSQAHTGTMITEAFF. The CDR3 coding sequence is TGCGCCAGCAGCCAGGCTCATACAGGGACTATGATCACTGAAGCTTTCTTT.

As to this clonotype: A much larger clone differs from this one at a single base, so this may be a read error. The V call is TRBV11-2, the J call TRBJ2-3; TRBD2 aligns across 8 bases. The length of the CDR3 is 18 residues. Germline values: CDR1 SGHAT, CDR2 FQNNGV. Trimming at V came to 4 bases and at J to 4 bases, leaving 16 bases not matched to a gene. The CDR3 nucleotides read TGTGCCAGCAGCTCTTCCGCCGGAGAAGCGGGAGTTCCAGATACGCAGTATTTT. This gives the protein CASSSSAGEAGVPDTQYF.

This clonotype came up many times. V gene TRBV4-1 combines with J gene TRBJ1-4, with D hard to call. Trimming removed 5 bases at V and 0 bases at J, with 7 bases between. CDR1 is MGHRA and CDR2 is YSYEKL in the germline V gene. The CDR3 has 14 residues. This chain's CDR3 is CASSYKSTNEKLFF. The CDR3, as DNA: TGCGCCAGCAGCTACAAATCAACTAATGAAAAACTGTTTTTT.

This clonotype has a count of ten or more. The chain uses TRBV6-5 and TRBJ2-5; 11 positions agree with TRBD2. Germline V gives CDR1 MNHEY, CDR2 SVGAGI. The CDR3 runs to 15 residues. J was trimmed by 1 base and V by 10 bases; bases with no gene match: 8. This CDR3 reads CATSGTSGLQETQYF. CDR3 nucleotide sequence: TGTGCCACCAGCGGGACTAGCGGACTCCAAGAGACCCAGTACTTC.

This clonotype was seen at least ten times. V usage is TRBV28 and J usage is TRBJ1-1; tentative D call: TRBD1 (6 bases). V was shortened by 5 bases and J by 1 base, with 8 bases between the two germline ends. The CDR3 extends over 13 amino acids. Germline assignment: CDR1 MDHEN and CDR2 SYDVKM. CDR3 DNA: TGTGCCAGCAGTGGACAGCCGAACACTGAAGCTTTCTTT. Translating gives CASSGQPNTEAFF.

This clonotype appeared many times. V and J are TRBV6-2 or TRBV6-3 and TRBJ2-6; no clear D. The CDR3 covers 13 residues. V was cut by 7 bases and J by 2 bases, with 6 bases left in between. Per the germline V gene, CDR1 is MNHEY and CDR2 is SVGEGT. CDR3 sequence reads: CASMETGANVLTF. The CDR3 DNA follows: TGTGCCAGCATGGAGACTGGGGCCAACGTCCTGACTTTC.

This clonotype has a handful of counts. This sequence joins TRBV12-3 or TRBV12-4 and TRBJ1-5, with D maybe TRBD1 (5 bases). CDR3 length: 13 amino acids. The V and J ends lost 5 bases and 7 bases respectively, with 12 bases between them. As DNA, the CDR3 is TGTGCCAGCAGTCCAGGGCCAACCCAGCCCCAGCATTTT. It yields the protein CASSPGPTQPQHF.

This clonotype was seen repeatedly, ten times or more. The chain is built from TRBV4-1 and TRBJ2-7; TRBD1 aligns across 9 bases. Trimming took 2 bases from V and 3 from J; bases not matched to a gene: 5. The CDR3 is 15 residues long. Germline V gene data show CDR1 as MGHRA and CDR2 as YSYEKL. CDR3 protein: CASSQTGTGLYEQYF. CDR3 nucleotides: TGCGCCAGCAGCCAAACCGGGACAGGGCTCTACGAGCAGTACTTC.

The chain is built from TRBV4-2 and TRBJ2-7; 9 nucleotides line up with TRBD1. The CDR3 has 13 residues. Germline CDR1 LGHNA, CDR2 YNFKEQ. J was trimmed by 6 bases and V by 1 base; bases with no gene match: 1. The CDR3 bases are TGTGCCAGCAGCCAAGGGACAGGGGTCGAGCAGTACTTC. Its protein is CASSQGTGVEQYF.

This clonotype was picked up many times. The chain couples TRBV6-6 to TRBJ2-1; 8 bases match TRBD2. The CDR3 is 18 amino acids. V lost 5 bases and J lost 3; bases outside the gene matches: 15. CDR1 is MNHNY and CDR2 is SVGAGI in the germline V gene (reference sequence). In DNA form, the CDR3 reads TGTGCCAGCAGTCCCTTGCCTCGACTGGCGGGGGGCTACAATGAGCAGTTCTTC. It specifies CASSPLPRLAGGYNEQFF.

The sample holds many counts of this clonotype. V and J are TRBV5-5 and TRBJ2-7; 9 bases are a match to TRBD2. J was trimmed by 3 bases and V by 3 bases; bases with no gene match: 10. The V gene's germline CDR1 is SGHKS and CDR2 YYEKEE (reference sequence). This CDR3 comprises 16 residues. The CDR3 DNA follows: TGTGCCAGCAGCTGGGACCGGGCTAGCGGGAACTACGAGCAGTACTTC. It specifies CASSWDRASGNYEQYF. The variable domain in full, completed from reference TRBV5-5 and TRBJ2-7, reads DAGVTQSPTHLIKTRGQQVTLRCSPISGHKSVSWYQQVLGQGPQFIFQYYEKEERGRGNFPDRFSARQFPNYSSELNVNALLLGDSALYLCASSWDRASGNYEQYFGPGTRLTVT.

This clonotype was seen repeatedly, ten times or more. The genes are TRBV15 and TRBJ1-5; 10 nucleotides line up with TRBD1. Germline-derived CDR1 and CDR2 are LNHNV and YYDKDF (reference sequence). The V segment lost 6 bases and the J segment 3 bases; nucleotides outside the gene matches: 5. The CDR3 runs to 15 residues. Here the CDR3 reads CATRRDRGFNQPQHF. Written as DNA, the CDR3 is TGTGCCACCAGAAGGGACAGGGGTTTCAATCAGCCCCAGCATTTT.

A few counts support this clonotype. The rearrangement uses TRBV6-2 or TRBV6-3 and TRBJ2-2; no clear D gene. The germline V gene encodes CDR1 MNHEY and CDR2 SVGEGT. The CDR3 runs 19 residues. The V and J ends lost 3 bases and 0 bases respectively, with 20 bases between them. CDR3 nucleotide sequence: TGTGCCAGCAGTTATGGCCTGCAACCTATCACCGCGAACACCGGGGAGCTGTTTTTT. Protein product: CASSYGLQPITANTGELFF.

This clonotype occurred a few times. This chain uses TRBV19 with TRBJ2-5; maybe TRBD2 (7 bases). The CDR3 has 15 residues. V lost 1 base, J lost 1 base, and 10 bases lay in between. Germline V gene lookup returns CDR1 LNHDA and CDR2 SQIVND (reference sequence). CDR3 protein: CASSIGGGAQETQYF. In nucleotides, the CDR3 is TGTGCCAGTAGTATAGGGGGGGGGGCCCAAGAGACCCAGTACTTC.

The sample holds many counts of this clonotype. The gene calls are TRBV7-9 and TRBJ1-5; D ambiguous. CDR3 length equals 13 residues. Trimming stripped 4 bases from V and 5 bases from J, with 9 bases between. CDR1 and CDR2 (germline): SEHNR, FQNEAQ (reference sequence). CDR3 DNA sequence: TGTGCCAGCAGCTCAAATTTCGATCAGCCCCAGCATTTT. As protein: CASSSNFDQPQHF.

This clonotype was observed at least ten times. This chain links TRBV29-1 with TRBJ1-2, with D unclear. The CDR3 loop spans 11 amino acids. The germline V gene encodes CDR1 SQVTM and CDR2 ANQGSEA. Trimming cost V 6 bases and J 8 bases, with 13 bases left between them. The CDR3 sequence: CSVPETRGYTF. CDR3 nucleotide sequence: TGCAGCGTACCAGAGACGCGAGGCTACACCTTC.

The table lists this clonotype with many counts. The J gene is TRBJ2-4, the V gene TRBV5-8; D remains unclear. This CDR3 is built from 11 residues. Deletions cut 1 base from V and 7 bases from J, with 3 bases between. Germline V gene data show CDR1 as SGHTS and CDR2 as YDEGEE. CDR3 sequence: CASSLSNIQYF. In DNA form, the CDR3 reads TGTGCCAGCAGCTTGAGTAACATTCAGTACTTC.

The V and J genes are TRBV18 and TRBJ2-3; TRBD1 matches at 9 bases. Germline V gene lookup returns CDR1 KGHSH and CDR2 LQKENI. V was clipped by 0 bases and J by 4 bases; unmatched bases: 2. The CDR3 extends over 15 amino acids. The CDR3 DNA is TGTGCCAGCTCACCACCGGGACAGGGATCAGATACGCAGTATTTT. Translated, it gives CASSPPGQGSDTQYF.

This clonotype was detected once. The chain joins TRBV7-9 to TRBJ2-3; D gene uncertain. The germline V gene has CDR1 SEHNR and CDR2 FQNEAQ (reference sequence). The V end was cut by 5 bases, the J end by 2 bases, with 11 bases between. This CDR3 has 14 residues. Here the CDR3 DNA reads TGTGCCAGCAGCCCAAAAGAGTACACAGATACGCAGTATTTT. Translating it yields CASSPKEYTDTQYF. Using reference TRBV7-9 and TRBJ2-3 for the parts outside the CDR3, the full variable domain is DTGVSQNPRHKITKRGQNVTFRCDPISEHNRLYWYRQTLGQGPEFLTYFQNEAQLEKSRLLSDRFSAERPKGSFSTLEIQRTEQGDSAMYLCASSPKEYTDTQYFGPGTRLTVL.

DNA for the CDR3: TGTGCCAGCAGTTATCACGCTGAGGGCGCCCCCGGGGGATCTGGAAACACCATATATTTT. This codes for CASSYHAEGAPGGSGNTIYF. This rearrangement joins TRBV6-5 to TRBJ1-3, with a tentative D call TRBD1 (5 bases). Trimming took off 3 bases at V and 1 base at J, with 25 bases between the two ends. The CDR3 sequence is 20 residues long. Germline loops: CDR1 MNHEY, CDR2 SVGAGI.

This clonotype was observed at least ten times. CDR3 nucleotides: TGTGCCAGCAGCTTATTTGGTCCGAACACTGAAGCTTTCTTT. Residues: CASSLFGPNTEAFF. This chain connects TRBV11-1 to TRBJ1-1; D unclear. Germline V CDR1 and CDR2: SGHAT, FQDESV (reference sequence). There are 14 residues in the CDR3. Trimming left V 2 bases short and J 1 base short, with 8 bases between.

On this clonotype: With a much larger clone just one base away, this may be a read error. Given the absence of the conserved phenylalanine or tryptophan at the CDR3 end, a read error is likely. The chain combines TRBV7-9 with TRBJ2-3; the D gene is possibly TRBD2 (6 bases). Germline CDR1 and CDR2: SEHNR and FQNEAQ (reference sequence). The CDR3 loop spans 14 amino acids. The V end was cut by 3 bases, the J end by 2 bases, with 9 bases between. The CDR3 nucleotides are TGTGCCAGCAGCTTGGCGGGACCCACAGATACGCAGTATCTT. Translation gives CASSLAGPTDTQYL.

This clonotype showed up many times. Sequence at one end of the junction differs from germline and may be a read error. The chain has TRBV3-1 and TRBJ2-3; D is ambiguous. The CDR3 loop spans 14 amino acids. Germline CDR1 is LGHDT and CDR2 is YNNKEL (reference sequence). The CDR3 protein is CASSHGGSTDTQYF. The CDR3 coding sequence is TGTGCCAGCAGCCACGGCGGAAGCACTGATACGCAGTATTTT.

This clonotype showed up many times. The rearrangement links TRBV6-5 to TRBJ1-5; D not certain. The CDR3 consists of 14 residues. Germline V gives CDR1 MNHEY, CDR2 SVGAGI. V lost 0 bases, J lost 5 bases, and 8 bases lay in between. The CDR3 nucleotides read TGTGCCAGCAGTTACTCGGACGGCCATCAGCCCCAGCATTTT. It yields the protein CASSYSDGHQPQHF.

To note about this clonotype: The junction shows a germline mismatch at one end, possibly a read error. This chain joins TRBV12-3 or TRBV12-4 and TRBJ2-6; D unresolved. The CDR3 consists of 13 residues. DNA of the CDR3: TGTGCCGGCAGTTTATCTGGGGCCAACGTCCTGACTTTC. Translating gives CAGSLSGANVLTF.